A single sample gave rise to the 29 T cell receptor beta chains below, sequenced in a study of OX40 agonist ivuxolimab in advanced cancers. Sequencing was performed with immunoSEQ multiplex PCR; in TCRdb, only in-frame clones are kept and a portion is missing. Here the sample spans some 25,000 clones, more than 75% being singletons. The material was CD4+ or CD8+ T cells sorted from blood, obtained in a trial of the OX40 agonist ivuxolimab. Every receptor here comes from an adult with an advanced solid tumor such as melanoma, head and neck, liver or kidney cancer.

The CDR3 here is CASSTRTSGSPTDTQYF. The CDR3 region has the DNA TGTGCCAGTAGTACCCGGACTAGCGGGAGTCCTACAGATACGCAGTATTTT. V is TRBV19 and J is TRBJ2-3; 13 bases line up with TRBD2. Germline V gene data show CDR1 as LNHDA and CDR2 as SQIVND (reference sequence). The CDR3 contains 17 residues. After removal of 4 bases from V and 3 bases from J, the junction contained 7 bases not matched to a gene.

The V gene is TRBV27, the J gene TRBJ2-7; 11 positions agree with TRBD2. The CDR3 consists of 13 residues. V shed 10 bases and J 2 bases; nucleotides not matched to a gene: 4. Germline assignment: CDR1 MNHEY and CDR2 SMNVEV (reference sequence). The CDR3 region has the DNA TGTGCCACCGGGACTAGCGGTCCCTACGAGCAGTACTTC. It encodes CATGTSGPYEQYF.

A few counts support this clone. CDR3 sequence (DNA): TGTGCCAGTAGTATTCCCCCCAGGGGCGGCTACACCTTC. Translating gives CASSIPPRGGYTF. V gene TRBV19 combines with J gene TRBJ1-2; D is possibly TRBD1 (6 bases). Trimming removed 3 bases from V and 8 bases from J, with 13 bases in between. The germline V gene has CDR1 LNHDA and CDR2 SQIVND (reference sequence). The CDR3 sequence is 13 residues long.

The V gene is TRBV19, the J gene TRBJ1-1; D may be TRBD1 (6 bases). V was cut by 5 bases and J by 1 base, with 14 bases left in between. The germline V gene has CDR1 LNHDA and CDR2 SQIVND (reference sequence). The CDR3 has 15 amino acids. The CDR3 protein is CASSYSGTQNTEAFF. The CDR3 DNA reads TGTGCCAGTAGTTACTCCGGGACACAGAACACTGAAGCTTTCTTT.

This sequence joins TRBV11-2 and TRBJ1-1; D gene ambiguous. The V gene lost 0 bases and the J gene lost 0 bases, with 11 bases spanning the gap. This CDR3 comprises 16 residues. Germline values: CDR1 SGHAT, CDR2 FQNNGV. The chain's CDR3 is CASSLEFGKMNTEAFF. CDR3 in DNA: TGTGCCAGCAGCTTAGAGTTCGGGAAAATGAACACTGAAGCTTTCTTT. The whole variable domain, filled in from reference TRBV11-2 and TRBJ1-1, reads EAGVAQSPRYKIIEKRQSVAFWCNPISGHATLYWYQQILGQGPKLLIQFQNNGVVDDSQLPKDRFSAERLKGVDSTLKIQPAKLEDSAVYLCASSLEFGKMNTEAFFGQGTRLTVV.

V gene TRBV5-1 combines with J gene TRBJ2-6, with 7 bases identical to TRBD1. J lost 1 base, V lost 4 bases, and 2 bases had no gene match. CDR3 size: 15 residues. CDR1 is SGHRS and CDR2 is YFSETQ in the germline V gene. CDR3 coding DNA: TGCGCCAGCAGCCAGGGACAGTCTGGGGCCAACGTCCTGACTTTC. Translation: CASSQGQSGANVLTF.

CDR3 nucleotides: TGTGCCAGCCCCTGCACAGATACGCAGTATTTT. It codes for CASPCTDTQYF. This chain uses TRBV27 with TRBJ2-3; D gene ambiguous. V dropped 8 bases and J dropped 1 base, with 4 bases sitting between them. Germline-derived CDR1 and CDR2 are MNHEY and SMNVEV (reference sequence). This CDR3 has 11 residues.

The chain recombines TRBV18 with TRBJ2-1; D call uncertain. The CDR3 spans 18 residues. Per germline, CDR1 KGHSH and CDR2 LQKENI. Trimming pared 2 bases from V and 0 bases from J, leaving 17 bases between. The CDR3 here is CASSPEKGAISSYNEQFF. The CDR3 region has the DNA TGTGCCAGCTCACCAGAAAAGGGCGCGATTAGCTCCTACAATGAGCAGTTCTTC.

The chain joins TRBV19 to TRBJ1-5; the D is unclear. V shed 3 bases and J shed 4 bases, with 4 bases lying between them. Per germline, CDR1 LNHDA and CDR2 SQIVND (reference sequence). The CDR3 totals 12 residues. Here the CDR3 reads CASSILNQPQHF. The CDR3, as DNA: TGTGCCAGTAGTATCTTAAATCAGCCCCAGCATTTT.

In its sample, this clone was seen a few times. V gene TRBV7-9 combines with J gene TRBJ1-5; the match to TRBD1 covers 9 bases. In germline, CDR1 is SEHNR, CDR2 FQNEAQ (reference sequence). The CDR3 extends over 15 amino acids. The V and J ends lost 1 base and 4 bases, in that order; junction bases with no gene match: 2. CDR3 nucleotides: TGTGCCAGCAGCTTAGAGACAGGGGGAAATCAGCCCCAGCATTTT. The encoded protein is CASSLETGGNQPQHF.

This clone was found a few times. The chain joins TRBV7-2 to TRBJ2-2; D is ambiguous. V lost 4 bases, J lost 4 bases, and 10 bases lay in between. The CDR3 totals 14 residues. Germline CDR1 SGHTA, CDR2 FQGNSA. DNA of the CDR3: TGTGCCAGCAGCTCCCGGCGCGGCACCGGGGAGCTGTTTTTT. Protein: CASSSRRGTGELFF.

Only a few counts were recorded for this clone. The CDR3 DNA sequence: TGTGCCTTCAGGGGCCTAACGATTAATTCACCCCTCCACTTT. Its protein is CAFRGLTINSPLHF. The J gene is TRBJ1-6, the V gene TRBV5-4; D is possibly TRBD1 (6 bases). V shed 10 bases and J shed 6 bases, with 17 bases lying between them. The CDR3 extends over 14 amino acids. CDR1 SGHNT and CDR2 YYREEE come from the germline V gene (reference sequence).

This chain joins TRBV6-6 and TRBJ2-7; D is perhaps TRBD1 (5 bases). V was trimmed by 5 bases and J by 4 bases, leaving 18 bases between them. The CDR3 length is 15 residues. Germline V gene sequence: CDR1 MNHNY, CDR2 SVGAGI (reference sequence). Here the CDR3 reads CASSGARGHLYEQYF. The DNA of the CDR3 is TGTGCCAGCAGTGGGGCTCGTGGTCACCTTTACGAGCAGTACTTC.

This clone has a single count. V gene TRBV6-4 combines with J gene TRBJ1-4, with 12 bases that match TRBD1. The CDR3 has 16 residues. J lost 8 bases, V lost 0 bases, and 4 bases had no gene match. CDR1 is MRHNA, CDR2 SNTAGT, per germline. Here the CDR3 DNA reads TGTGCCAGCAGTGACTCCGGGGGACAGGGGGCAGAAAAACTGTTTTTT. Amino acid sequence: CASSDSGGQGAEKLFF.

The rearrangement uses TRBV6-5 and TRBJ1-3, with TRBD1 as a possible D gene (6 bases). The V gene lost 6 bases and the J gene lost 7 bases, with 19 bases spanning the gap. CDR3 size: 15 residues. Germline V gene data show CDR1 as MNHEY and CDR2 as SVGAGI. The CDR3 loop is CASRTYRVKENTIYF. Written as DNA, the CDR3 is TGTGCCAGCAGGACCTACAGGGTCAAGGAGAACACCATATATTTT.

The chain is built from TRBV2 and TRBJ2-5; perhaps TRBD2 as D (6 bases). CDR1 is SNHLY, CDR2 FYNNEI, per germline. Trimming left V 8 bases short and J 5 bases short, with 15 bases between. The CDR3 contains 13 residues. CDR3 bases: TGTGCCAGCCGCCGGGACTCTGGGGAGACCCAGTACTTC. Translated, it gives CASRRDSGETQYF.

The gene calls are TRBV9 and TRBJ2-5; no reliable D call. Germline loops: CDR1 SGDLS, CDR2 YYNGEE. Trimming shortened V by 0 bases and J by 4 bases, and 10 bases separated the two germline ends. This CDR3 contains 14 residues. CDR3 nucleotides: TGTGCCAGCAGCGTAGTTAGGGTGGGAGAGACCCAGTACTTC. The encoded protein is CASSVVRVGETQYF.

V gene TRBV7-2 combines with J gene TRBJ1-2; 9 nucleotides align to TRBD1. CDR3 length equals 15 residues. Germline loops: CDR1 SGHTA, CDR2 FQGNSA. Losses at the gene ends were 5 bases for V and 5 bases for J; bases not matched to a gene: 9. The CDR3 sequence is CASSTSGTGSYGYTF. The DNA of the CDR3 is TGTGCCAGCAGCACGTCCGGGACAGGGTCTTATGGCTACACCTTC.

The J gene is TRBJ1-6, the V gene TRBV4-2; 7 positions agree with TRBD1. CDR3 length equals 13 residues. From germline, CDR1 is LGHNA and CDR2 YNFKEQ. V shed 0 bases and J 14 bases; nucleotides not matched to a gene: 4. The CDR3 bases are TGTGCCAGCAGCCAAGAGACAGGGATGGCCCTCCACTTT. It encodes CASSQETGMALHF.

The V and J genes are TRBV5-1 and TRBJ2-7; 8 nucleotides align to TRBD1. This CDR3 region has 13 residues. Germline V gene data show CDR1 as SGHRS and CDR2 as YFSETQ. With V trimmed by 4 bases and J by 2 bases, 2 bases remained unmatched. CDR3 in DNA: TGCGCCAGCAGCAGACAGGGGACCTACGAGCAGTACTTC. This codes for CASSRQGTYEQYF.

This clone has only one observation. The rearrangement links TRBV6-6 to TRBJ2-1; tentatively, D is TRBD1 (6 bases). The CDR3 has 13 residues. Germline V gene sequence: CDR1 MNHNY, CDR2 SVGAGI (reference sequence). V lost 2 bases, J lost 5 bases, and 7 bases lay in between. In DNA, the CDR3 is TGTGCCAGCAGTTACCCAGGGGACAATGAGCAGTTCTTC. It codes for CASSYPGDNEQFF.

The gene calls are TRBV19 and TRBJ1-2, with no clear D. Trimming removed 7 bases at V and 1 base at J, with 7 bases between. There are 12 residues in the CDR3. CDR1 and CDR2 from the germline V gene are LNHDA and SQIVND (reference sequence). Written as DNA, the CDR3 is TGTGCCAGTAACTCCGTTAACTATGGCTACACCTTC. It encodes CASNSVNYGYTF. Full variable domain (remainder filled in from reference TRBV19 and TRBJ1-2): DGGITQSPKYLFRKEGQNVTLSCEQNLNHDAMYWYRQDPGQGLRLIYYSQIVNDFQKGDIAEGYSVSREKKESFPLTVTSAQKNPTAFYLCASNSVNYGYTFGSGTRLTVV.

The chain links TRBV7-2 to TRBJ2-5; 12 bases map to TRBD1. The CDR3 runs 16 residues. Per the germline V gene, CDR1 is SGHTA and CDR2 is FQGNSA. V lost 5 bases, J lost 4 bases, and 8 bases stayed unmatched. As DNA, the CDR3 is TGTGCCAGCAGCGCCTCGGGACAGGGGGCTGGAGAGACCCAGTACTTC. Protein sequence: CASSASGQGAGETQYF. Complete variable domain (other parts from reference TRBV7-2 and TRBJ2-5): GAGVSQSPSNKVTEKGKDVELRCDPISGHTALYWYRQSLGQGLEFLIYFQGNSAPDKSGLPSDRFSAERTGGSVSTLTIQRTQQEDSAVYLCASSASGQGAGETQYFGPGTRLLVL.

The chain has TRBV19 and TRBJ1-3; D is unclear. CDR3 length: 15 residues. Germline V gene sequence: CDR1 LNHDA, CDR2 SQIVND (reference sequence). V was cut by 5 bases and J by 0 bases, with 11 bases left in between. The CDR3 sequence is CASSPDGSSGNTIYF. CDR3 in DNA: TGTGCCAGTAGTCCCGACGGCTCCTCTGGAAACACCATATATTTT.

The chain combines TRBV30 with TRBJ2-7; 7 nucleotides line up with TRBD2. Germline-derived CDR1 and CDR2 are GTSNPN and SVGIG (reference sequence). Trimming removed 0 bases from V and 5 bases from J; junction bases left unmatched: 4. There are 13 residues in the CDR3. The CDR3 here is CAWSVLAMDEQYF. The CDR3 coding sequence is TGTGCCTGGAGTGTACTAGCGATGGACGAGCAGTACTTC. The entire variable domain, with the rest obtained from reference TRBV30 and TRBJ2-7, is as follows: SQTIHQWPATLVQPVGSPLSLECTVEGTSNPNLYWYRQAAGRGLQLLFYSVGIGQISSEVPQNLSASRPQDRQFILSSKKLLLSDSGFYLCAWSVLAMDEQYFGPGTRLTVT.

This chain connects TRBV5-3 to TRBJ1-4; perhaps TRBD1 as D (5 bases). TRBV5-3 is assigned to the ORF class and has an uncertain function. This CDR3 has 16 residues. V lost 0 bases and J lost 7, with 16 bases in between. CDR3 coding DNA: TGTGCCAGAAGCTTGGCCTGGGGCCGATGGAGTGAAAAACTGTTTTTT. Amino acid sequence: CARSLAWGRWSEKLFF.

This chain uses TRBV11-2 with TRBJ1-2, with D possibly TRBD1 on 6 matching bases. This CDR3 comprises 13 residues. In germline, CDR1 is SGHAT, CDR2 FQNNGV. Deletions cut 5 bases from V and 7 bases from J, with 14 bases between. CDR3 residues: CASSSPQGIGYTF. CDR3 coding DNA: TGTGCCAGCAGCAGTCCACAGGGAATTGGCTACACCTTC.

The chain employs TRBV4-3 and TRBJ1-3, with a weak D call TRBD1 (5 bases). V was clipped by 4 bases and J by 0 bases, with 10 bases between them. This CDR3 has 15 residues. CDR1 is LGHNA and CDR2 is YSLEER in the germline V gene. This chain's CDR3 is CASSRGLTSGNTIYF. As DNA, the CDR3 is TGCGCCAGCAGCCGGGGCTTAACCTCTGGAAACACCATATATTTT.

CDR3 amino acids: CASSPLTSGSYEQYF. Here the CDR3 DNA reads TGTGCCAGCAGTCCGCTGACTAGCGGGAGTTACGAGCAGTACTTC. This sequence joins TRBV6-6 and TRBJ2-7; 12 bases are a match to TRBD2. V trimming: 5 bases; J trimming: 4 bases; junction bases outside the gene matches: 6. This CDR3 contains 15 residues. Germline values: CDR1 MNHNY, CDR2 SVGAGI (reference sequence).